These 29 T cell receptor beta chains were all obtained from the same sample, sequenced in a study of blood T cell repertoires in COVID-19. The method was immunoSEQ multiplex PCR; TCRdb's version includes in-frame clones alone and lacks a portion of them. The table lists under 90,000 clones, 70% to 90% of them singletons. The sequenced sample was peripheral blood. The source is a man aged 65 to 79 with active or convalescent COVID-19.

The rearrangement uses TRBV7-9 and TRBJ2-7; D unresolved. V was clipped by 6 bases and J by 4 bases, with 10 bases between them. CDR3 size: 12 residues. Germline V CDR1 and CDR2: SEHNR, FQNEAQ (reference sequence). CDR3 region: CASSPTGYEQYF. The CDR3 nucleotides read TGTGCCAGCAGTCCCACGGGTTACGAGCAGTACTTC. Full variable domain (missing parts from reference TRBV7-9 and TRBJ2-7): DTGVSQNPRHKITKRGQNVTFRCDPISEHNRLYWYRQTLGQGPEFLTYFQNEAQLEKSRLLSDRFSAERPKGSFSTLEIQRTEQGDSAMYLCASSPTGYEQYFGPGTRLTVT.

The rearrangement links TRBV18 to TRBJ1-1; D not resolved. V was trimmed by 3 bases and J by 1 base, leaving 6 bases between them. The germline CDR1 and CDR2 sequences are KGHSH and LQKENI. This CDR3 contains 13 residues. The CDR3 sequence: CASSPSQNTEAFF. The CDR3 DNA is TGTGCCAGCTCACCGTCCCAGAACACTGAAGCTTTCTTT.

The chain recombines TRBV27 with TRBJ1-4; D remains ambiguous. The CDR3 runs to 14 residues. The germline CDR1 and CDR2 sequences are MNHEY and SMNVEV (reference sequence). V was cut by 6 bases and J by 0 bases, with 8 bases left in between. CDR3 sequence reads: CASRDLATNEKLFF. The CDR3 DNA reads TGTGCCAGCAGAGACCTAGCAACTAATGAAAAACTGTTTTTT.

This clone was recorded many times. The V gene is TRBV19, the J gene TRBJ2-5; possibly TRBD2 for D (6 bases). Per germline, CDR1 LNHDA and CDR2 SQIVND (reference sequence). The CDR3 is 13 amino acids. With 8 bases removed from V and 2 bases from J, the gap between germline ends came to 12 bases. The CDR3 nucleotides are TGTGCCAGTGCGGGACCGAGACAAGAGACCCAGTACTTC. This gives the protein CASAGPRQETQYF.

CDR3 residues: CASSRGLGTQYF. The CDR3 nucleotides are TGTGCCAGCAGCCGGGGGTTGGGGACCCAGTACTTC. The rearrangement links TRBV11-3 to TRBJ2-5; D possibly corresponds to TRBD2 (6 bases). This CDR3 contains 12 residues. Trimming removed 5 bases at V and 7 bases at J, with 11 bases between. Germline-derived CDR1 and CDR2 are SGHNT and YENEEA. Complete variable domain (other parts from reference TRBV11-3 and TRBJ2-5): EAGVVQSPRYKIIEKKQPVAFWCNPISGHNTLYWYLQNLGQGPELLIRYENEEAVDDSQLPKDRFSAERLKGVDSTLKIQPAELGDSAVYLCASSRGLGTQYFGPGTRLLVL.

The CDR3 loop reads CASSPTRAGNEQFF. The CDR3 nucleotides are TGTGCCAGCTCACCGACGAGGGCCGGGAATGAGCAGTTCTTC. The chain carries TRBV18 and TRBJ2-1; a possible D gene is TRBD2 (5 bases). CDR1 and CDR2 (germline): KGHSH, LQKENI. Trimming removed 3 bases from V and 7 bases from J, with 13 bases in between. CDR3 length: 14 amino acids.

Here the CDR3 DNA reads TGTGCCAGTAGCCGAGGGGGCTTTGGGCAGTTCTTC. Its translation: CASSRGGFGQFF. V gene TRBV19 combines with J gene TRBJ2-1, with 7 bases identical to TRBD1. The CDR3 is made up of 12 amino acids. Germline assignment: CDR1 LNHDA and CDR2 SQIVND (reference sequence). V lost 6 bases to trimming and J lost 12 bases; unmatched junction nucleotides: 8.

The chain's CDR3 is CAWSRTSGRTGELFF. In DNA form, the CDR3 reads TGTGCCTGGAGTAGGACTAGCGGGAGAACCGGGGAGCTGTTTTTT. V and J are TRBV30 and TRBJ2-2; 13 bases match TRBD2. This CDR3 is 15 amino acids long. V lost 2 bases and J lost 5; bases outside the gene matches: 2. The germline CDR1 and CDR2 sequences are GTSNPN and SVGIG (reference sequence).

The rearrangement links TRBV10-3 to TRBJ1-2; perhaps TRBD1 as D (5 bases). V gave up 4 bases and J gave up 7 bases, with 7 bases separating them. The CDR3 contains 11 residues. Per germline, CDR1 ENHRY and CDR2 SYGVKD. This chain's CDR3 is CAISGRGGYTF. The CDR3 DNA sequence: TGTGCCATCAGTGGTAGGGGTGGCTACACCTTC.

The V call is TRBV12-3 or TRBV12-4, the J call TRBJ1-1; D is possibly TRBD1 (5 bases). This CDR3 region has 13 residues. Trimming removed 6 bases from V and 3 bases from J, with 11 bases in between. CDR3 bases: TGTGCCAGCAGACCTCTAGGGGACACTGAAGCTTTCTTT. This codes for CASRPLGDTEAFF.

The V and J genes are TRBV2 and TRBJ1-6; D call uncertain. This CDR3 has 15 amino acids. Germline lookup yields CDR1 SNHLY and CDR2 FYNNEI. Trimming cost V 0 bases and J 10 bases, with 13 bases left between them. CDR3 DNA: TGTGCCAGCAGTGAAGCGCTTGTCTGGAGGTCACCCCTCCACTTT. It is translated as CASSEALVWRSPLHF.

This sequence joins TRBV5-4 and TRBJ2-3, with D perhaps matching TRBD1 (5 bases). The ends were cut back, 4 bases at V and 4 bases at J, with 10 bases in the middle. Germline V lookup: CDR1 SGHNT, CDR2 YYREEE (reference sequence). This CDR3 has 13 residues. CDR3 residues: CASSLQAADTQYF. CDR3 nucleotides: TGTGCCAGCAGCCTACAGGCGGCAGATACGCAGTATTTT.

The rearrangement links TRBV2 to TRBJ1-1; a possible D gene is TRBD1 (5 bases). The CDR3 runs 14 residues. The V gene's germline CDR1 is SNHLY and CDR2 FYNNEI. V lost 9 bases to trimming and J lost 2 bases, with 16 bases between them. CDR3 sequence: CASGAGRENTEAFF. The CDR3, as DNA: TGTGCCAGTGGGGCAGGGAGGGAAAACACTGAAGCTTTCTTT.

The CDR3 sequence: CASSLRDSSYSGNTIYF. The CDR3 DNA is TGCGCCAGCAGCTTGAGGGACAGCTCATACTCTGGAAACACCATATATTTT. This chain joins TRBV5-1 and TRBJ1-3, with 7 bases that match TRBD1. CDR3 length: 17 amino acids. The germline V gene encodes CDR1 SGHRS and CDR2 YFSETQ. J gave up 0 bases and V 1 base, and 7 bases lay outside the gene matches.

The rearrangement links TRBV2 to TRBJ1-3; 7 bases align to TRBD1. J was trimmed by 4 bases and V by 7 bases; bases with no gene match: 13. Germline CDR1 and CDR2: SNHLY and FYNNEI. This CDR3 region has 16 residues. The CDR3: CASTQEQGPGGNTIYF. CDR3 DNA: TGTGCCAGCACCCAGGAACAGGGGCCGGGGGGAAACACCATATATTTT.

V is TRBV12-3 or TRBV12-4 and J is TRBJ2-3, with TRBD1 matching over 8 bases. With 8 bases clipped from V and 4 bases from J, the junction kept 5 bases outside the gene matches. This CDR3 comprises 13 residues. The CDR3 coding sequence is TGTGCCAGCCTCAAACAGGGGGCAGATACGCAGTATTTT. It codes for CASLKQGADTQYF.

CDR3: CASSEGPRAGNYGYTF. The CDR3 nucleotides are TGTGCCAGCAGTGAGGGCCCAAGGGCGGGGAACTATGGCTACACCTTC. J is TRBJ1-2 and V is TRBV6-4; D ambiguous. V lost 3 bases and J lost 2, with 16 bases in between. The CDR3 length is 16 residues. Germline lookup yields CDR1 MRHNA and CDR2 SNTAGT.

Notes on this clone: The same CDR3 also results from other DNA sequences found in this sample. This chain joins TRBV30 and TRBJ1-1, with D tentatively TRBD1 (5 bases). Germline V gene data show CDR1 as GTSNPN and CDR2 as SVGIG (reference sequence). This CDR3 has 14 residues. V dropped 3 bases and J dropped 1 base, with 12 bases sitting between them. For the CDR3, the DNA is TGTGCCTGGAGCGTCAGCGGGGGGAACACTGAAGCTTTCTTT. This encodes CAWSVSGGNTEAFF.

The chain employs TRBV14 and TRBJ2-7; 8 bases match TRBD2. The V and J ends lost 1 base and 7 bases, in that order; junction bases with no gene match: 6. CDR3 length: 14 amino acids. Germline V gene data show CDR1 as SGHDN and CDR2 as FVKESK. DNA for the CDR3: TGTGCCAGCAGCCAAGCGGGAGGGCCGAGGGAGCAGTACTTC. Encoded protein: CASSQAGGPREQYF. The variable domain in full, completed from reference TRBV14 and TRBJ2-7, reads EAGVTQFPSHSVIEKGQTVTLRCDPISGHDNLYWYRRVMGKEIKFLLHFVKESKQDESGMPNNRFLAERTGGTYSTLKVQPAELEDSGVYFCASSQAGGPREQYFGPGTRLTVT.

This clone appeared a few times. The V gene is TRBV4-1, the J gene TRBJ1-3, with TRBD1 matching over 7 bases. The CDR3 covers 16 residues. CDR1 MGHRA and CDR2 YSYEKL come from the germline V gene. V was clipped by 0 bases and J by 5 bases; unmatched bases: 7. The CDR3 loop is CASSQEEGQVRNTIYF. CDR3 sequence (DNA): TGCGCCAGCAGCCAAGAAGAAGGACAGGTCCGAAACACCATATATTTT.

V usage is TRBV5-1 and J usage is TRBJ2-3; 10 bases fit TRBD2. The germline V gene has CDR1 SGHRS and CDR2 YFSETQ. The V and J ends lost 0 bases and 5 bases, in that order; junction bases with no gene match: 6. There are 16 residues in the CDR3. CDR3 bases: TGCGCCAGCAGCTTGGCACTAGCGGGGACGAGAGATACGCAGTATTTT. Amino acids: CASSLALAGTRDTQYF.

The chain combines TRBV19 with TRBJ1-2; 9 nucleotides match TRBD1. The CDR3 consists of 17 residues. J gave up 4 bases and V 3 bases, and 12 bases lay outside the gene matches. The germline V gene encodes CDR1 LNHDA and CDR2 SQIVND (reference sequence). The CDR3 nucleotides read TGTGCCAGTAGTATTGAGATAGGGACAGGGAGTGGCTATGGCTACACCTTC. It is translated as CASSIEIGTGSGYGYTF. Full variable domain (outside the CDR3, taken from reference TRBV19 and TRBJ1-2): DGGITQSPKYLFRKEGQNVTLSCEQNLNHDAMYWYRQDPGQGLRLIYYSQIVNDFQKGDIAEGYSVSREKKESFPLTVTSAQKNPTAFYLCASSIEIGTGSGYGYTFGSGTRLTVV.

The V and J genes are TRBV28 and TRBJ1-1; 11 bases fit TRBD1. The length of the CDR3 is 13 residues. Germline-derived CDR1 and CDR2 are MDHEN and SYDVKM. V lost 2 bases to trimming and J lost 10 bases; unmatched junction nucleotides: 3. CDR3 in amino acids: CASSLPGQGVAFF. DNA for the CDR3: TGTGCCAGCAGTTTACCGGGACAGGGGGTAGCTTTCTTT.

The chain couples TRBV5-1 to TRBJ1-2; the D gene is possibly TRBD1 (5 bases). The CDR3 sequence is 14 residues long. Trimming cost V 4 bases and J 8 bases, with 18 bases left between them. The germline V gene encodes CDR1 SGHRS and CDR2 YFSETQ. The CDR3 reads CASSAGQGTGGYTF. The CDR3 DNA is TGCGCCAGCAGCGCGGGGCAGGGAACCGGGGGCTACACCTTC.

V usage is TRBV5-6 and J usage is TRBJ2-7; D perhaps matches TRBD1 (5 bases). The CDR3 is made up of 12 amino acids. Trimming removed 4 bases from V and 4 bases from J, with 9 bases in between. Germline CDR1 reads SGHDT; CDR2 reads YYEEEE. The CDR3 bases are TGTGCCAGCAGCGCCCAGGGATACGAGCAGTACTTC. Its translation is CASSAQGYEQYF.

This sequence joins TRBV27 and TRBJ2-3; TRBD2 matches 8 bases. Per the germline V gene, CDR1 is MNHEY and CDR2 is SMNVEV (reference sequence). The junction had 6 bases not matched to a gene; V was cut back by 6 bases and J by 4 bases. CDR3 size: 14 residues. The CDR3 sequence: CASRVGLAADTQYF. CDR3 DNA: TGTGCCAGCAGGGTCGGACTAGCAGCAGATACGCAGTATTTT.

The chain has TRBV2 and TRBJ2-7; 15 bases are a match to TRBD2. V trimming: 6 bases; J trimming: 3 bases; junction bases outside the gene matches: 3. This CDR3 comprises 15 residues. Germline CDR1 reads SNHLY; CDR2 reads FYNNEI. In DNA, the CDR3 is TGTGCCAGCAGACCGGGACTAGCGGGGGGCTACGAGCAGTACTTC. As protein: CASRPGLAGGYEQYF.

The V and J genes are TRBV11-2 and TRBJ2-7; D gene uncertain. The CDR3 contains 12 residues. Trimming removed 2 bases at V and 4 bases at J, with 6 bases between. Germline CDR1 reads SGHAT; CDR2 reads FQNNGV. The CDR3: CASSLNYYEQYF. DNA of the CDR3: TGTGCCAGCAGCTTAAATTATTACGAGCAGTACTTC.

CDR3 nucleotide sequence: TGTGCCAGCAGCTCGGTACAGGGGCCTAATGAAAAACTGTTTTTT. This codes for CASSSVQGPNEKLFF. The chain employs TRBV7-9 and TRBJ1-4; 7 bases line up with TRBD1. The CDR3 is 15 amino acids. The junction had 5 bases not matched to a gene; V was cut back by 4 bases and J by 3 bases. Germline V gene sequence: CDR1 SEHNR, CDR2 FQNEAQ (reference sequence). Complete variable domain (other parts from reference TRBV7-9 and TRBJ1-4): DTGVSQNPRHKITKRGQNVTFRCDPISEHNRLYWYRQTLGQGPEFLTYFQNEAQLEKSRLLSDRFSAERPKGSFSTLEIQRTEQGDSAMYLCASSSVQGPNEKLFFGSGTQLSVL.